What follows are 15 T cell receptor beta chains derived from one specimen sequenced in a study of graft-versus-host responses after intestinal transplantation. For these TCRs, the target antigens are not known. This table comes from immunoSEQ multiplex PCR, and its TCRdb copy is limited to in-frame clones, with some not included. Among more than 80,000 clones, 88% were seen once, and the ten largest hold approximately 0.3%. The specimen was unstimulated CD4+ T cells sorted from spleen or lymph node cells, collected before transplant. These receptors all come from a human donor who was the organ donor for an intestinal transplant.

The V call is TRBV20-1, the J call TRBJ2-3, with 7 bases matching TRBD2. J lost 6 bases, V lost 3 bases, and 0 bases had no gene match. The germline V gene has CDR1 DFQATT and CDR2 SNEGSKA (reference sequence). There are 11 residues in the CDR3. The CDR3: CSARGGDTQYF. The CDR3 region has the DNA TGCAGTGCTAGGGGGGGGGATACGCAGTATTTT.

This CDR3 is CASLRSGGNNEQFF. The CDR3 region has the DNA TGTGCCAGCCTCCGCTCGGGGGGGAACAATGAGCAGTTCTTC. The chain couples TRBV27 to TRBJ2-1; 8 bases line up with TRBD2. The CDR3 extends over 14 amino acids. CDR1 MNHEY and CDR2 SMNVEV come from the germline V gene (reference sequence). Trimming cost V 8 bases and J 5 bases; bases outside gene matches: 8.

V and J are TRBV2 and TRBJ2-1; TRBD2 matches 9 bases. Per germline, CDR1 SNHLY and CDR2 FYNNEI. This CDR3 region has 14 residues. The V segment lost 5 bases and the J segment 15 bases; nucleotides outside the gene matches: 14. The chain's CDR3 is CASSPSGLALGRFF. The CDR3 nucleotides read TGTGCCAGCAGTCCTTCGGGACTAGCACTGGGTCGGTTCTTC.

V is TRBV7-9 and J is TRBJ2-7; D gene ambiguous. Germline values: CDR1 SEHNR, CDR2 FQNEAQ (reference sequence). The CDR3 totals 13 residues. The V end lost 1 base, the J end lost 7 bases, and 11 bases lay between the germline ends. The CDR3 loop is CASSLGRLQEQYF. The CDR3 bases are TGTGCCAGCAGCTTAGGCAGGCTGCAGGAGCAGTACTTC.

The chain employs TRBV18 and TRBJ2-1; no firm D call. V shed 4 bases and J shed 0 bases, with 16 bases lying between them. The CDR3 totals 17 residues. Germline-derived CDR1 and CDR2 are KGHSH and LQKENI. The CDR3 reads CASSQEVAARSYNEQFF. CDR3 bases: TGTGCCAGCTCACAAGAGGTCGCGGCGCGCTCCTACAATGAGCAGTTCTTC.

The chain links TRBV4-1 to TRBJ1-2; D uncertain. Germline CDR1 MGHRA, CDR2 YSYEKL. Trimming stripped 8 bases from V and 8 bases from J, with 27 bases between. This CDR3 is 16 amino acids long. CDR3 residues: CASQPRGLFALRGYTF. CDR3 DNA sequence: TGCGCCAGCCAGCCAAGAGGCTTATTCGCGTTGAGGGGCTACACCTTC.

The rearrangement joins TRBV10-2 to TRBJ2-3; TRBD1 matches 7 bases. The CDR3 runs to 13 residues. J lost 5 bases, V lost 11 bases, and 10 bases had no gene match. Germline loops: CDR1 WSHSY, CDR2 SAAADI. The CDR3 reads CALRDRGKDTQYF. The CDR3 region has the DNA TGCGCCCTAAGGGACAGAGGGAAAGATACGCAGTATTTT.

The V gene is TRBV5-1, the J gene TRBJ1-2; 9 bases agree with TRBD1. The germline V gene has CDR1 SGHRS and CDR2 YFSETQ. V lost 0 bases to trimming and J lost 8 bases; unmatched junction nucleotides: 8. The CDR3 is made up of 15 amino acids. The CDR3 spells CASSLDLQGARGYTF. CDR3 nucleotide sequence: TGCGCCAGCAGCTTGGATCTACAGGGGGCGCGGGGCTACACCTTC.

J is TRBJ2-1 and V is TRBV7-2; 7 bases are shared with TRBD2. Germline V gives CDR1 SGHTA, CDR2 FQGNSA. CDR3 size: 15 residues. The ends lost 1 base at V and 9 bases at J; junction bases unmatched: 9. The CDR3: CASSLGSGTPGEQFF. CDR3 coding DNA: TGTGCCAGCAGCTTAGGGAGCGGGACCCCGGGTGAGCAGTTCTTC.

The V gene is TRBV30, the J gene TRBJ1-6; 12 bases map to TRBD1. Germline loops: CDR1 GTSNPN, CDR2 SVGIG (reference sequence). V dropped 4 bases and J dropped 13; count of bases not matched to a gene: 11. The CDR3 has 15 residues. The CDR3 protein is CAWKLPGQGAGPLHF. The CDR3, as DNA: TGTGCCTGGAAGCTCCCGGGACAGGGGGCAGGGCCCCTCCACTTT.

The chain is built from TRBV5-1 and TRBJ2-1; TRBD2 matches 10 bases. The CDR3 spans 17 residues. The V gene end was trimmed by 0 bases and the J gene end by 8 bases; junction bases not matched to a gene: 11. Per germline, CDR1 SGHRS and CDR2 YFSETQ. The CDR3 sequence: CASSLVPPSGGRDEQFF. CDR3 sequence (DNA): TGCGCCAGCAGCTTGGTACCTCCTAGCGGGGGTAGGGATGAGCAGTTCTTC.

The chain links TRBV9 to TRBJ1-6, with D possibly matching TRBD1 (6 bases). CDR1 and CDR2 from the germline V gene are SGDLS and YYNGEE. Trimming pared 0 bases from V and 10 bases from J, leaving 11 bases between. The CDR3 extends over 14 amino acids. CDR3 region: CASSVDSGDSPLHF. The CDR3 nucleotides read TGTGCCAGCAGCGTAGATTCAGGGGACTCACCCCTCCACTTT.

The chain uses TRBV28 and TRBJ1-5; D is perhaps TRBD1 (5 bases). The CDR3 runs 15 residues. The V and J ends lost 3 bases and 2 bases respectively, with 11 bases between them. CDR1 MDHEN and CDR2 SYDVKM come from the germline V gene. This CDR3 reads CASSFRAGGNQPQHF. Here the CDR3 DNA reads TGTGCCAGCAGTTTTAGGGCGGGGGGCAATCAGCCCCAGCATTTT.

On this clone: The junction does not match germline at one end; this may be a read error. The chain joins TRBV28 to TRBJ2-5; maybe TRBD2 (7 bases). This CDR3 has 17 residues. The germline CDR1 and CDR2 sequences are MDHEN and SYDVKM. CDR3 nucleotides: TGTGCCGGCAGCCGGGCCCGGGGCGGAGGGGGGGTGGAGACCCAGTACTTC. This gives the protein CAGSRARGGGGVETQYF.

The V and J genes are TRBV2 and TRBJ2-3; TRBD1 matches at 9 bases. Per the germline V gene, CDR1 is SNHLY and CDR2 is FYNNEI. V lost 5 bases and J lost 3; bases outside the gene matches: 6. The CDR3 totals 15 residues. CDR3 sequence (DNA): TGTGCCAGCAGTCTAGACAGGGGGGGGACAGATACGCAGTATTTT. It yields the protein CASSLDRGGTDTQYF. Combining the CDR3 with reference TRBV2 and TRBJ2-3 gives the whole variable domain EPEVTQTPSHQVTQMGQEVILRCVPISNHLYFYWYRQILGQKVEFLVSFYNNEISEKSEIFDDQFSVERPDGSNFTLKIRSTKLEDSAMYFCASSLDRGGTDTQYFGPGTRLTVL.